Sequencing of this T cell receptor (beta chain) was carried out in a study of cytomegalovirus exposure and HLA in healthy donors. PCR involved 60 Vbeta and 13 Jbeta primers. Produced via immunoSEQ multiplex PCR; TCRdb's table is partial and in-frame only. The sample totals 90,000 to 130,000 clones. The CDR3 loop spans 13 amino acids. Germline values: CDR1 SGHRS, CDR2 YFSETQ. Trimming removed 10 bases from V and 6 bases from J, with 17 bases in between. This chain connects TRBV5-1 to TRBJ2-1; D perhaps matches TRBD2 (6 bases). Sequenced sample: PBMCs. The origin of this receptor is a man in his forties or fifties in good health and CMV-seropositive. The CDR3: CAEAKVRGNEQFF. Written as DNA, the CDR3 is TGCGCCGAAGCTAAAGTGCGGGGCAATGAGCAGTTCTTC. Combining the CDR3 with reference TRBV5-1 and TRBJ2-1 gives the whole variable domain KAGVTQTPRYLIKTRGQQVTLSCSPISGHRSVSWYQQTPGQGLQFLFEYFSETQRNKGNFPGRFSGRQFSNSRSEMNVSTLELGDSALYLCAEAKVRGNEQFFGPGTRLTVL.